The 3 T cell receptor beta chains listed next were all sequenced from one sample in a study of a mutant IDH1 vaccine in newly diagnosed glioma. Generated by immunoSEQ multiplex PCR, the TCRdb table keeps only in-frame clones and is missing some. The table has around 50,000 clones, about 90% seen once. Their antigen targets remain unknown. Noted time point: week 5, during vaccination. Doses consisted of 300 ug of mutant IDH1 20-mer peptide each, paired with topical imiquimod. This material consisted of PBMCs, taken from a glioma patient whose treatment included an IDH1 peptide vaccine. These receptor sequences come from a middle-aged woman with glioma.

This rearrangement joins TRBV4-1 to TRBJ1-2; D is unresolved. CDR1 MGHRA and CDR2 YSYEKL come from the germline V gene. Trimming removed 0 bases at V and 8 bases at J, with 16 bases between. The CDR3 is 15 residues long. The CDR3 nucleotides are TGCGCCAGCAGCCAAGATAGGGCCTACCGGAGGGGCTACACCTTC. Protein: CASSQDRAYRRGYTF.

The chain recombines TRBV7-2 with TRBJ1-1; tentatively, D is TRBD1 (6 bases). The CDR3 length is 17 residues. Trimming stripped 1 base from V and 4 bases from J, with 19 bases between. In germline, CDR1 is SGHTA, CDR2 FQGNSA. CDR3: CASSLVLSHRVGTEAFF. The DNA for the CDR3 is TGTGCCAGCAGCTTAGTTCTTTCCCACAGGGTAGGCACTGAAGCTTTCTTT.

The rearrangement links TRBV7-9 to TRBJ1-4, with D perhaps matching TRBD1 (6 bases). The CDR3 runs to 15 residues. V was trimmed by 5 bases and J by 5 bases, leaving 15 bases between them. The germline CDR1 and CDR2 sequences are SEHNR and FQNEAQ (reference sequence). CDR3 sequence: CASSVGRGGNEKLFF. The CDR3, as DNA: TGTGCCAGCAGCGTTGGAAGGGGGGGGAATGAAAAACTGTTTTTT.